The sample holds one count of the clone carrying this T cell receptor beta chain. Its target is unknown. A read error may account for a junction end that differs from germline. PCR involved 60 Vbeta and 13 Jbeta primers. Clones were sequenced by immunoSEQ multiplex PCR, and TCRdb holds only the in-frame ones, with some missing. The sample has 150,000 to 200,000 clones, 75% to 85% seen once. This entry belongs to a study of cytomegalovirus exposure and HLA in healthy donors. For the study at large: Researchers found that approximately 85% of 350 to 500 genotyped donors fell within the Caucasian-associated ancestry cluster.

General study findings and limits: Later analysis revealed greater clonal expansion in HLA-associated TCR beta chains than in equally common others. By HLA locus, TCR association rates varied in a later analysis, with DRB1 showing the most and HLA-C the fewest. As a later analysis showed, a missense DCLRE1C variant was linked to trimming of TCR beta V- and J-genes.

Germline V gene data show CDR1 as SSHAT and CDR2 as FNYEAQ (reference sequence). The CDR3 contains 13 residues. The rearrangement links TRBV7-7 to TRBJ2-7, with D maybe TRBD2 (5 bases). The TCR was taken from a woman between 50 and 59 years old in good health and CMV-seronegative. The sequencing sample was made of PBMCs. Here the CDR3 DNA reads TGTGCTAGCAGCACCGGACTGATCAACGAGCAGTACTTC. It specifies CASSTGLINEQYF.